These 23 T cell receptor beta chains came from one sample sequenced in a study of blood T cell repertoires in COVID-19. Repertoires were generated with immunoSEQ multiplex PCR, while TCRdb's copy carries only in-frame clones and drops some. The table shows about 190,000 clones, with around four fifths occurring only once. Sequencing was done on a sample of peripheral blood. The receptors were sampled from a woman in her 30s with acute or convalescent COVID-19.

This clone was seen once. CDR3 region: CASSYSDRNTEAFF. The DNA for the CDR3 is TGTGCCAGCAGTTACTCTGACAGGAACACTGAAGCTTTCTTT. The chain carries TRBV6-5 and TRBJ1-1; D may be TRBD1 (5 bases). With 0 bases removed from V and 1 base from J, the gap between germline ends came to 6 bases. CDR3 length: 14 residues. Germline V gene lookup returns CDR1 MNHEY and CDR2 SVGAGI.

The gene calls are TRBV19 and TRBJ1-5; D unresolved. Trimming pared 7 bases from V and 8 bases from J, leaving 12 bases between. The CDR3 totals 12 residues. Germline V gene sequence: CDR1 LNHDA, CDR2 SQIVND (reference sequence). The CDR3 DNA is TGTGCCAGTACGTTGGGAGGCGAGCCCCAGCATTTT. This codes for CASTLGGEPQHF.

Regarding this clone: This same CDR3 is encoded by further DNA sequences in the sample. This chain links TRBV20-1 with TRBJ2-5; no clear D. The germline V and J ends were trimmed by 6 bases and 5 bases, with 10 bases remaining between them. The CDR3 is made up of 11 amino acids. CDR1 DFQATT and CDR2 SNEGSKA come from the germline V gene (reference sequence). The CDR3 nucleotides read TGCAGTGCCAATGACGGGGAGACCCAGTACTTC. As protein: CSANDGETQYF.

The chain uses TRBV28 and TRBJ1-1; 8 bases fit TRBD1. Trimming at V came to 6 bases and at J to 3 bases, leaving 12 bases not matched to a gene. The CDR3 is 16 residues long. Germline-derived CDR1 and CDR2 are MDHEN and SYDVKM. For the CDR3, the DNA is TGTGCCAGCAGCTATACCAGGACAGGGAAAGACACTGAAGCTTTCTTT. Encoded protein: CASSYTRTGKDTEAFF.

This clone turned up a few times. V gene TRBV28 combines with J gene TRBJ1-5; 8 nucleotides agree with TRBD1. The CDR3 contains 14 residues. With 4 bases clipped from V and 5 bases from J, the junction kept 4 bases outside the gene matches. In germline, CDR1 is MDHEN, CDR2 SYDVKM. CDR3 residues: CASSSLDRDQPQHF. The CDR3 region has the DNA TGTGCCAGCAGTTCCCTGGACAGGGATCAGCCCCAGCATTTT.

On this clone: Additional DNA sequences in this sample encode the identical CDR3. The chain joins TRBV19 to TRBJ1-5; TRBD1 aligns across 12 bases. The ends lost 2 bases at V and 7 bases at J; junction bases unmatched: 6. Looked up from germline, CDR1 is LNHDA and CDR2 is SQIVND (reference sequence). CDR3 size: 16 residues. CDR3 nucleotides: TGTGCCAGTAGTATACCGGGACAGGGGGCTCGGCAGCCCCAGCATTTT. Protein sequence: CASSIPGQGARQPQHF. The whole variable domain, filled in from reference TRBV19 and TRBJ1-5, reads DGGITQSPKYLFRKEGQNVTLSCEQNLNHDAMYWYRQDPGQGLRLIYYSQIVNDFQKGDIAEGYSVSREKKESFPLTVTSAQKNPTAFYLCASSIPGQGARQPQHFGDGTRLSIL.

In this sample, this clone turned up a few times. The chain has TRBV19 and TRBJ2-5; TRBD2 aligns across 11 bases. The CDR3 has 15 amino acids. J lost 5 bases, V lost 4 bases, and 6 bases had no gene match. In germline, CDR1 is LNHDA, CDR2 SQIVND (reference sequence). The CDR3 DNA is TGTGCCAGTAGTAGTAGCGGGAGGGCCGGTGAGACCCAGTACTTC. Amino acids: CASSSSGRAGETQYF.

This clone has a handful of counts. The chain links TRBV11-2 to TRBJ2-5; unclear D gene. CDR3 length: 15 residues. Germline assignment: CDR1 SGHAT and CDR2 FQNNGV. Trimming pared 0 bases from V and 1 base from J, leaving 9 bases between. The CDR3 nucleotides read TGTGCCAGCAGCTTAGATCTGGCGGTCCAAGAGACCCAGTACTTC. As protein: CASSLDLAVQETQYF.

The chain links TRBV28 to TRBJ2-6, with a tentative D call TRBD1 (5 bases). The CDR3 loop spans 18 amino acids. Trimming pared 4 bases from V and 0 bases from J, leaving 16 bases between. The germline V gene has CDR1 MDHEN and CDR2 SYDVKM. CDR3 region: CASSSPAGQSSGANVLTF. CDR3 sequence (DNA): TGTGCCAGCAGTTCCCCGGCAGGGCAAAGCTCTGGGGCCAACGTCCTGACTTTC.

The chain carries TRBV24-1 and TRBJ2-1, with 14 nucleotides matching TRBD2. V shed 3 bases and J 7 bases; nucleotides not matched to a gene: 13. The germline gives CDR1 KGHDR, CDR2 SFDVKD. This CDR3 contains 19 residues. This chain's CDR3 is CATSDDPGLAGVTWNEQFF. For the CDR3, the DNA is TGTGCCACCAGTGATGATCCGGGACTAGCGGGAGTAACCTGGAATGAGCAGTTCTTC.

In DNA form, the CDR3 reads TGTGCCAGCAGTTACTCGAGAACAGCCCTATGGAATGAGCAGTTCTTC. This gives the protein CASSYSRTALWNEQFF. The chain recombines TRBV6-2 or TRBV6-3 with TRBJ2-1; D not certain. The CDR3 sequence is 16 residues long. Germline V lookup: CDR1 MNHEY, CDR2 SVGEGT. V dropped 0 bases and J dropped 7 bases, with 16 bases sitting between them.

The chain couples TRBV11-2 to TRBJ1-3; D not resolved. Trimming pared 5 bases from V and 2 bases from J, leaving 13 bases between. The V gene's germline CDR1 is SGHAT and CDR2 FQNNGV. The CDR3 has 15 amino acids. The CDR3: CASSAAPGTGNTIYF. In DNA, the CDR3 is TGTGCCAGCAGCGCAGCCCCGGGTACTGGAAACACCATATATTTT.

The V call is TRBV2, the J call TRBJ1-4; 9 nucleotides align to TRBD1. The V gene end was trimmed by 8 bases and the J gene end by 7 bases; junction bases not matched to a gene: 8. The CDR3 covers 14 residues. Germline V lookup: CDR1 SNHLY, CDR2 FYNNEI. The CDR3 DNA reads TGTGCCAGCTACAAAACAGGGGGCAGTGAAAAACTGTTTTTT. This encodes CASYKTGGSEKLFF.

This chain uses TRBV7-2 with TRBJ2-2, with D perhaps matching TRBD1 (5 bases). Germline V gene data show CDR1 as SGHTA and CDR2 as FQGNSA. The V end lost 1 base, the J end lost 0 bases, and 12 bases lay between the germline ends. The CDR3 is 17 amino acids. CDR3 amino acids: CASSLGGAQSNTGELFF. The CDR3, as DNA: TGTGCCAGCAGCTTAGGTGGGGCCCAGTCGAACACCGGGGAGCTGTTTTTT.

The V gene is TRBV7-2, the J gene TRBJ2-7, with a possible D match to TRBD1 (5 bases). The CDR3 loop spans 13 amino acids. Trimming stripped 1 base from V and 4 bases from J, with 8 bases between. Germline V lookup: CDR1 SGHTA, CDR2 FQGNSA. CDR3 sequence: CASSLGRVYEQYF. CDR3 nucleotides: TGTGCCAGCAGCTTAGGCAGGGTATACGAGCAGTACTTC. The full variable domain, completed using reference TRBV7-2 and TRBJ2-7, is GAGVSQSPSNKVTEKGKDVELRCDPISGHTALYWYRQSLGQGLEFLIYFQGNSAPDKSGLPSDRFSAERTGGSVSTLTIQRTQQEDSAVYLCASSLGRVYEQYFGPGTRLTVT.

The chain has TRBV30 and TRBJ1-6, with 9 nucleotides matching TRBD1. The V segment lost 5 bases and the J segment 0 bases; nucleotides outside the gene matches: 8. The CDR3 totals 17 residues. Per germline, CDR1 GTSNPN and CDR2 SVGIG (reference sequence). CDR3 sequence (DNA): TGTGCCTGGGGCTCCGGGACAGGGAGCTCCTATAATTCACCCCTCCACTTT. This translates into CAWGSGTGSSYNSPLHF.

This sequence joins TRBV30 and TRBJ2-7; D possibly corresponds to TRBD2 (6 bases). Germline assignment: CDR1 GTSNPN and CDR2 SVGIG (reference sequence). The CDR3 length is 14 residues. V dropped 5 bases and J dropped 2 bases, with 16 bases sitting between them. CDR3 coding DNA: TGTGCCTGGGCTGGAGGGCGGCCCCCCTACGAGCAGTACTTC. Its translation: CAWAGGRPPYEQYF.

The chain is built from TRBV15 and TRBJ1-2, with D possibly being TRBD1 (5 bases). The CDR3 has 14 amino acids. Deletions cut 7 bases from V and 1 base from J, with 13 bases between. CDR1 is LNHNV, CDR2 YYDKDF, per germline (reference sequence). CDR3 DNA sequence: TGTGCCACCACCCCAGGCGGGGGTAACTATGGCTACACCTTC. It is translated as CATTPGGGNYGYTF.

This chain connects TRBV5-1 to TRBJ2-7, with 8 bases identical to TRBD1. Per germline, CDR1 SGHRS and CDR2 YFSETQ. The CDR3 has 15 amino acids. The V segment lost 3 bases and the J segment 2 bases; nucleotides outside the gene matches: 7. The CDR3 here is CASSWTQGATYEQYF. Here the CDR3 DNA reads TGCGCCAGCAGCTGGACCCAGGGGGCCACCTACGAGCAGTACTTC.

This clone was counted only a few times. The V gene is TRBV6-2 or TRBV6-3, the J gene TRBJ1-6; D unclear. Trimming shortened V by 6 bases and J by 5 bases, and 17 bases separated the two germline ends. This CDR3 has 16 residues. Germline V gives CDR1 MNHEY, CDR2 SVGEGT. The chain's CDR3 is CASSPGPVVDNSPLHF. In DNA form, the CDR3 reads TGTGCCAGCAGCCCTGGGCCAGTAGTTGATAATTCACCCCTCCACTTT.

This chain joins TRBV6-4 and TRBJ2-3; TRBD2 aligns across 11 bases. The CDR3 totals 18 residues. Germline-derived CDR1 and CDR2 are MRHNA and SNTAGT. V shed 1 base, J shed 2 bases, and the junction held 8 bases outside the gene matches. The CDR3 DNA follows: TGTGCCAGCAGTGACTTGGGACTAGCGGTAAACCTCACAGATACGCAGTATTTT. It encodes CASSDLGLAVNLTDTQYF.

The chain is built from TRBV29-1 and TRBJ1-2; 8 bases are shared with TRBD1. Germline lookup yields CDR1 SQVTM and CDR2 ANQGSEA. The trim removed 7 bases at V and 4 bases at J, leaving 11 bases unmatched. This CDR3 has 14 amino acids. The CDR3 nucleotides are TGCAGCGCGGCGGACAGGGCCATTGGCTATGGCTACACCTTC. Translating gives CSAADRAIGYGYTF.

This chain links TRBV7-3 with TRBJ2-3; TRBD1 might be the D (6 bases). V was cut by 8 bases and J by 0 bases, with 12 bases left in between. Germline lookup yields CDR1 SGHTA and CDR2 FQGTGA. CDR3 size: 14 residues. The CDR3 loop reads CASGQTASTDTQYF. The CDR3 nucleotides are TGTGCCAGCGGACAGACAGCTAGCACAGATACGCAGTATTTT.